This entry features one TCR beta chain sequence. Its specificity is unknown. The entry originates in a study of graft-versus-host responses after intestinal transplantation. Overall study context: Once they had received anti-thymocyte globulin induction, all recipients took tacrolimus and steroids for about three years. The study, taken as a whole, reports: Early after transplant, HvG declines were associated with peak levels of circulating GvH clones.

Trimming cost V 3 bases and J 2 bases, with 9 bases left between them. The germline gives CDR1 LNHDA, CDR2 SQIVND (reference sequence). This CDR3 contains 14 residues. Profiled with immunoSEQ multiplex PCR; TCRdb holds only in-frame clones, not every one. The profile covers approximately 25,000 clones, with 82% appearing a single time and around 0.9% taken by the ten largest. The sequence came from a human donor who was the organ donor for an intestinal transplant. The sequencing here drew on unstimulated CD8+ T cells sorted from spleen or lymph node cells, taken before transplant. The gene calls are TRBV19 and TRBJ2-3; D remains unclear. This CDR3 is CASSITGITDTQYF. The CDR3 DNA sequence: TGTGCCAGTAGTATTACTGGGATCACAGATACGCAGTATTTT.